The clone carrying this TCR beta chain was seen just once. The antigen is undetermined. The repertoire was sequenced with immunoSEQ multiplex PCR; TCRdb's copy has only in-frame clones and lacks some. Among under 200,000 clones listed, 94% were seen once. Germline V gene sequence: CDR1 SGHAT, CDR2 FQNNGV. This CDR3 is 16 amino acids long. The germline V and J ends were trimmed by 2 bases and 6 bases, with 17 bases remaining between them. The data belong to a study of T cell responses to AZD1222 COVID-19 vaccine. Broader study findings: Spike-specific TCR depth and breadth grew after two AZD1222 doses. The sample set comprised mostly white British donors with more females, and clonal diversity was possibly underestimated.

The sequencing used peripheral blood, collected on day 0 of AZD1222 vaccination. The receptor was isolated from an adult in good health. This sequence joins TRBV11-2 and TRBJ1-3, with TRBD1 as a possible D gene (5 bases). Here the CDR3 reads CASSLFVPTETNTIYF. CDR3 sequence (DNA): TGTGCCAGCAGCTTATTTGTCCCGACAGAGACAAACACCATATATTTT.